This T cell receptor beta chain was found in a study of blood T cell repertoires in COVID-19. Study as a whole: From the United States, Italy and Spain came samples of acute and convalescent COVID-19. Nucleic acid was either cDNA or gDNA, and it came from T cells, B-cell-depleted T cells, or PBMCs.

Per the original data handling: Estimated nucleated cell counts came from reference gene primer amplification. Generated by immunoSEQ multiplex PCR, the TCRdb table keeps only in-frame clones and is missing some. D and trimming were read from the DNA, whereas the V and J calls and clone size are those reported in that table. The data hold 100,000 or so clones, with 80% to 85% observed a single time. A word on this clone: The sample has other DNA sequences that encode this CDR3 too.

The sequence was collected from an elderly woman with acute or convalescent COVID-19. The specimen sequenced was peripheral blood.

Here the CDR3 DNA reads TGTGCCAGCAGTGACGGGAGGGGAGAGACCCAGTACTTC. Translating gives CASSDGRGETQYF. This sequence joins TRBV2 and TRBJ2-5; TRBD2 matches 8 bases. Germline trimming cut 3 bases from V and 4 bases from J; bases unmatched to any gene: 1. The CDR3 length is 13 residues. Germline CDR1 is SNHLY and CDR2 is FYNNEI.